The clone carrying this T cell receptor beta chain appeared many times. Its antigen is as yet unknown. This sample is drawn from a study of prognosis after radiotherapy for stage I lung cancer. Background on the study: Over eleven of the patients were found to have newly diagnosed primary stage I lung tumors, and roughly five were living with oligometastatic NSCLC after surgical resection of the primary tumor. Overall study findings and caveats: Reportedly, patients with and without metastases differed in TRBV and TRBJ gene usage.

Multiplex PCR, run in two rounds, amplified TCR beta CDR3 from genomic DNA. Round-one PCR had primers specific to each TRBV and TRBJ gene. Using its own MiXCR run on the multiplex PCR reads, TCRdb lists one record per CDR3 protein. The sample carries 20,000 to 30,000 distinct CDR3 sequences, around 40% recorded once. V gave up 4 bases and J gave up 7 bases; unmatched junction bases: 9. Germline V CDR1 and CDR2: LGHDT, YNNKEL (reference sequence). The CDR3 consists of 14 residues. The sample was PBMCs, taken before or after stereotactic body radiation therapy (not recorded which). The chain uses TRBV3-1 and TRBJ2-7, with TRBD1 identical over 8 bases. This receptor was obtained from a donor over 45 with non-small cell lung cancer. CDR3 residues: CASSPYRTGMEQYF. The CDR3, as DNA: TGTGCCAGCAGCCCCTACCGGACAGGGATGGAGCAGTACTTC.